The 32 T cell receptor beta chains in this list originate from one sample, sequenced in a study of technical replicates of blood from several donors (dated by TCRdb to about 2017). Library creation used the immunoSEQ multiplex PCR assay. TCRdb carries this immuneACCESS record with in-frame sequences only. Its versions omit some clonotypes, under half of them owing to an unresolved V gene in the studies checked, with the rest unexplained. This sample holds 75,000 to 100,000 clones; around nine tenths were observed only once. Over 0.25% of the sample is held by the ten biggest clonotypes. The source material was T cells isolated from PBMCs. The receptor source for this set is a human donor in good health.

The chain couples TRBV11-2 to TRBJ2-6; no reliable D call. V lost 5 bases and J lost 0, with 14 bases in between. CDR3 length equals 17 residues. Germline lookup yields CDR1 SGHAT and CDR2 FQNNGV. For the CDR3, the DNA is TGTGCCAGCAGCGCCGTCGCAGGAATCTCTGGGGCCAACGTCCTGACTTTC. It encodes CASSAVAGISGANVLTF.

The CDR3 is CAISEAAGSTDTQYF. CDR3 sequence (DNA): TGTGCCATCAGTGAAGCAGCGGGCAGCACAGATACGCAGTATTTT. The genes are TRBV10-3 and TRBJ2-3; D possibly corresponds to TRBD2 (6 bases). Trimming removed 3 bases from V and 0 bases from J, with 10 bases in between. The germline gives CDR1 ENHRY, CDR2 SYGVKD. The CDR3 is 15 residues long.

The CDR3 DNA is TGTGCCAGCAGTAGACTAGCGGGGGAGAACACCGGGGAGCTGTTTTTT. As protein: CASSRLAGENTGELFF. The chain carries TRBV2 and TRBJ2-2; 12 nucleotides agree with TRBD2. This CDR3 contains 16 residues. The germline V gene has CDR1 SNHLY and CDR2 FYNNEI. V dropped 5 bases and J dropped 1; count of bases not matched to a gene: 2.

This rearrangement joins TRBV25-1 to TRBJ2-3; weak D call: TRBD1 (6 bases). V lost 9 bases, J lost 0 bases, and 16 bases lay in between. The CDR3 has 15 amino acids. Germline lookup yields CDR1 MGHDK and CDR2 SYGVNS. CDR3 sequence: CASTRTASSTDTQYF. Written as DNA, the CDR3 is TGTGCCAGTACCCGGACAGCTTCTAGCACAGATACGCAGTATTTT.

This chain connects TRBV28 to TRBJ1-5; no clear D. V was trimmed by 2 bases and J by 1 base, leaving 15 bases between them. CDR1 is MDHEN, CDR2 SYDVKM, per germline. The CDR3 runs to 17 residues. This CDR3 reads CASSLRVDSRSNQPQHF. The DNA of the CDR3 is TGTGCCAGCAGTTTAAGGGTGGACTCTCGGAGCAATCAGCCCCAGCATTTT.

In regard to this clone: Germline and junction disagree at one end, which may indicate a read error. The CDR3 nucleotides are TGTGCCAGTAGTTTAGACAGGTTATGGATGTTCTTC. Amino acid sequence: CASSLDRLWMFF. The chain links TRBV19 to TRBJ2-1, with D maybe TRBD1 (6 bases). The CDR3 covers 12 residues. Germline-derived CDR1 and CDR2 are LNHDA and SQIVND (reference sequence).

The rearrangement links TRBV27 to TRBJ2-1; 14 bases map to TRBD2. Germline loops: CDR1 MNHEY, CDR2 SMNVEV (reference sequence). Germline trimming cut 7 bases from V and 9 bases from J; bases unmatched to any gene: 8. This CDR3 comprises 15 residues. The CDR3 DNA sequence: TGTGCCAGCAATCAGGGACTAGCGGGAGAAACTGAGCAGTTCTTC. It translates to CASNQGLAGETEQFF.

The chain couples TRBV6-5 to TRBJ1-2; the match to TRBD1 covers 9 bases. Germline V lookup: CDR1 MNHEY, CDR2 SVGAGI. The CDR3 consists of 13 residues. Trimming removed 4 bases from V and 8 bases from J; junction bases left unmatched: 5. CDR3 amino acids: CASSSQGALGYTF. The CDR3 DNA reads TGTGCCAGCAGTTCACAGGGGGCTCTCGGCTACACCTTC.

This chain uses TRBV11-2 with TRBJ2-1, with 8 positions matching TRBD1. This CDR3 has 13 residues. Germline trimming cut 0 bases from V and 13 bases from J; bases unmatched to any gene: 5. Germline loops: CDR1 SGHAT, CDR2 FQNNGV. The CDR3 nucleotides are TGTGCCAGCAGCTTAGACAGACAGGGGCACCAGTTCTTC. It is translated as CASSLDRQGHQFF.

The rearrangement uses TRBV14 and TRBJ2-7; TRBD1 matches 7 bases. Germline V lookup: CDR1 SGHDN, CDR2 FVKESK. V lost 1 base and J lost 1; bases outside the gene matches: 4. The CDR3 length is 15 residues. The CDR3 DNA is TGTGCCAGCAGCCAAGGGGACAGTGCGTCCTACGAGCAGTACTTC. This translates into CASSQGDSASYEQYF.

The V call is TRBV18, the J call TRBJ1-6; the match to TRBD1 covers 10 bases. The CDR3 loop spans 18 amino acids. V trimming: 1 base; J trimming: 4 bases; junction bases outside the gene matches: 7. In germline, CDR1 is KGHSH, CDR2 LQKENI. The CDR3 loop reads CASSPQRTGGPYNSPLHF. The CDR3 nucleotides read TGTGCCAGCTCACCACAGAGGACAGGGGGTCCGTATAATTCACCCCTCCACTTT.

The CDR3 protein is CASSGLAGAAPRGEDGYTF. The DNA of the CDR3 is TGTGCCAGCAGTGGTTTGGCGGGCGCGGCGCCCAGAGGTGAGGATGGCTACACCTTC. The chain couples TRBV2 to TRBJ1-2; D gene unclear. V was shortened by 4 bases and J by 6 bases, with 30 bases between the two germline ends. Germline-derived CDR1 and CDR2 are SNHLY and FYNNEI. The CDR3 is 19 residues long.

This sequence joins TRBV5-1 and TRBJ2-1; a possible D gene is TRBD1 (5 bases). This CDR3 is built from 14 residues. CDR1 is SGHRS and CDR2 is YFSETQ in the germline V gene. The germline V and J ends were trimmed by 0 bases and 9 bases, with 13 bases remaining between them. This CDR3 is CASSLGREYGEQFF. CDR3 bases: TGCGCCAGCAGCTTGGGCAGGGAATATGGTGAGCAGTTCTTC.

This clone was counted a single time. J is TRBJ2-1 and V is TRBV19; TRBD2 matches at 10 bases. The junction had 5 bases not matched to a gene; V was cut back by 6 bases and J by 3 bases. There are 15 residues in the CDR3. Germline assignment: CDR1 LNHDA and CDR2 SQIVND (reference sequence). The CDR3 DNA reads TGTGCCAGTAGCAAGGCTAGCGGGAGCTACAATGAGCAGTTCTTC. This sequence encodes CASSKASGSYNEQFF.

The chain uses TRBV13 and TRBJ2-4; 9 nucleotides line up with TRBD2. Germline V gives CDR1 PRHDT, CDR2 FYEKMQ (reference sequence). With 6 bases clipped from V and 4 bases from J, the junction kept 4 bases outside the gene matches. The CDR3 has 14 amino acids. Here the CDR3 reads CASSMTSGKNIQYF. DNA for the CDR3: TGTGCCAGCAGTATGACTAGCGGAAAAAACATTCAGTACTTC.

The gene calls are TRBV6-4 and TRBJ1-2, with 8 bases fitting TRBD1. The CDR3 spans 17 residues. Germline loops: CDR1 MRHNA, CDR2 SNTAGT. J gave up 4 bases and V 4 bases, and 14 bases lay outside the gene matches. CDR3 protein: CASSVVDRGALFYGYTF. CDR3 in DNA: TGTGCCAGCAGTGTGGTAGACAGGGGCGCCCTGTTCTATGGCTACACCTTC.

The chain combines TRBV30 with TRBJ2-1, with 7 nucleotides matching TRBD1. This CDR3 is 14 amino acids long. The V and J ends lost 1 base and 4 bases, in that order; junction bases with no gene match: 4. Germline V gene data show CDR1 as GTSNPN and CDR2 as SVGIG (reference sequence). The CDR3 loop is CAWSGDSDYNEQFF. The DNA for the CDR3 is TGTGCCTGGAGTGGGGACAGCGATTACAATGAGCAGTTCTTC. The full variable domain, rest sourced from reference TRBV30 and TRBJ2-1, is SQTIHQWPATLVQPVGSPLSLECTVEGTSNPNLYWYRQAAGRGLQLLFYSVGIGQISSEVPQNLSASRPQDRQFILSSKKLLLSDSGFYLCAWSGDSDYNEQFFGPGTRLTVL.

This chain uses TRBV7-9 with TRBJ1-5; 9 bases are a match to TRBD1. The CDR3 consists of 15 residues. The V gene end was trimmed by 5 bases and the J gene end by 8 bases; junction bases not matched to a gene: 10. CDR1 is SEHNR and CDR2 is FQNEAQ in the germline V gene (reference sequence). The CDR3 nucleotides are TGTGCCAGCAGCCTCTGGACAGGGGAGGGGGAGCCCCAGCATTTT. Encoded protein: CASSLWTGEGEPQHF.

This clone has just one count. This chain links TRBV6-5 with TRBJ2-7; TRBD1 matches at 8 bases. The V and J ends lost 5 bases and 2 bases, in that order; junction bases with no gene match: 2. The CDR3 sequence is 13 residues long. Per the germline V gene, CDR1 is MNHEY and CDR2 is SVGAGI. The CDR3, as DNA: TGTGCCAGCAGTCCGGACAGGGCCTACGAGCAGTACTTC. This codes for CASSPDRAYEQYF.

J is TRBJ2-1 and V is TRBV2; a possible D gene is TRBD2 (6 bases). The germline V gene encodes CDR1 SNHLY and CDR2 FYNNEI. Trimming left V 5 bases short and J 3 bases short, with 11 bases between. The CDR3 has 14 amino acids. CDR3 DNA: TGTGCCAGCAGTAGGAGGGTACTCTACAATGAGCAGTTCTTC. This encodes CASSRRVLYNEQFF.

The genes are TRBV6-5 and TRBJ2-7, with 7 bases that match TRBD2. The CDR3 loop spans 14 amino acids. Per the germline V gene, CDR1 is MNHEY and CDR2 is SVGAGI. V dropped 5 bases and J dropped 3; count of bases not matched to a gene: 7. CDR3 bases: TGTGCCAGCAGTACTAGAGGGGAGGGCTACGAGCAGTACTTC. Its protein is CASSTRGEGYEQYF.

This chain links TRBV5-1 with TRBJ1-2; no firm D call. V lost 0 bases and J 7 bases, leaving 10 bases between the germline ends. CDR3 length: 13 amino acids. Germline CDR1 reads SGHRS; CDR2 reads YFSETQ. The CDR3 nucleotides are TGCGCCAGCAGCTTGGACGGGGAGGGTGGCTACACCTTC. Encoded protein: CASSLDGEGGYTF.

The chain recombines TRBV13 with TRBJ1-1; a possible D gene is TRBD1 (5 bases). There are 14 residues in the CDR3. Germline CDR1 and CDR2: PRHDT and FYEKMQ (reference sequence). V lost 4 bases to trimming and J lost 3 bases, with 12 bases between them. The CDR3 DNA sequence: TGTGCCAGCAGCTACCAGGGTTGGGACACTGAAGCTTTCTTT. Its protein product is CASSYQGWDTEAFF.

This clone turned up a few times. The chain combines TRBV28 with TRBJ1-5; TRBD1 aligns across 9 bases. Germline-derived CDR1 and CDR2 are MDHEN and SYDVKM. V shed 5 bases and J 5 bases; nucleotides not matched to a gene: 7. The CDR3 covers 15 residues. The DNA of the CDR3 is TGTGCCAGCAGTCCCCGGGACAGGGACTATCAGCCCCAGCATTTT. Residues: CASSPRDRDYQPQHF.

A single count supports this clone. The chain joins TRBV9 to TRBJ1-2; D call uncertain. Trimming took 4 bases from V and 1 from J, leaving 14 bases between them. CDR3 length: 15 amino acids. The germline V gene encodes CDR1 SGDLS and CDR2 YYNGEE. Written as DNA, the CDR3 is TGTGCCAGCAGCTCCCACACGTATCTTAACTATGGCTACACCTTC. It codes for CASSSHTYLNYGYTF. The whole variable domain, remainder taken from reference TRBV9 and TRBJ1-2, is DSGVTQTPKHLITATGQRVTLRCSPRSGDLSVYWYQQSLDQGLQFLIQYYNGEERAKGNILERFSAQQFPDLHSELNLSSLELGDSALYFCASSSHTYLNYGYTFGSGTRLTVV.

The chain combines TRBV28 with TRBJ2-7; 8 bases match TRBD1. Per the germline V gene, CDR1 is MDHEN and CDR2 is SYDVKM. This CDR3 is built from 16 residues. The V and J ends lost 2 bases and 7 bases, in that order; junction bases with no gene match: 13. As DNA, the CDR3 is TGTGCCAGCAGTTTAATCTCGCAGGGGGCCTCGGGTGAGCAGTACTTC. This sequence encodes CASSLISQGASGEQYF.

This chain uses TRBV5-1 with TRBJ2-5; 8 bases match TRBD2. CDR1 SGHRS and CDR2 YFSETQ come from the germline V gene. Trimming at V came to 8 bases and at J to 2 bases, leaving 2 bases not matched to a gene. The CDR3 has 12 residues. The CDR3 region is CASSGEQETQYF. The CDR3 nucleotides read TGCGCCAGTAGCGGGGAGCAAGAGACCCAGTACTTC.

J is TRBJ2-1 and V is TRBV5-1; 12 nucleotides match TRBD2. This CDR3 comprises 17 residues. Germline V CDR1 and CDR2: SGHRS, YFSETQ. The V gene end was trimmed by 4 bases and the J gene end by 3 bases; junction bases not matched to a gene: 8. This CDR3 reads CASSRASGGANYNEQFF. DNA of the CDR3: TGCGCCAGCAGCAGGGCTAGCGGGGGGGCGAACTACAATGAGCAGTTCTTC.

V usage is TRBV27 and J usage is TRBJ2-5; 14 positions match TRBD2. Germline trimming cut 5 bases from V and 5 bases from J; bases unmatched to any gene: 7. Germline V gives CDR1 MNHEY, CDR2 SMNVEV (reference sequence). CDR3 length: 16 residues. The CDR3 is CASSPRLAGGQETQYF. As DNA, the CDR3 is TGTGCCAGCAGTCCCCGACTAGCGGGGGGGCAGGAGACCCAGTACTTC.

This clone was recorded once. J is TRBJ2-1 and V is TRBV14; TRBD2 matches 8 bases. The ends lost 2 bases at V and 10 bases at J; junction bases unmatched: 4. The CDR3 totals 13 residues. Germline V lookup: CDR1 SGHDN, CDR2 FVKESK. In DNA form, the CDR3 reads TGTGCCAGCAGCCAATCCTCGGGAGGGGAGCAGTTCTTC. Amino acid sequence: CASSQSSGGEQFF.

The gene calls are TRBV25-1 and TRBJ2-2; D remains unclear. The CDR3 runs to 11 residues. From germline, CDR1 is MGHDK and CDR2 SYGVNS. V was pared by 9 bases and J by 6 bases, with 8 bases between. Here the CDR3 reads CASFPPGELFF. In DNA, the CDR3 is TGTGCCAGTTTCCCTCCCGGGGAGCTGTTTTTT.

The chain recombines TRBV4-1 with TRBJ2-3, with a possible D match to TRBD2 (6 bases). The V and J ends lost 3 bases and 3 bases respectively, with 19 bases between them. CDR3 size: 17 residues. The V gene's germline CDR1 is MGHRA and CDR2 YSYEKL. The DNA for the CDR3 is TGCGCCAGCAGCCAGTATAGAGGAGGGGATGGGACAGATACGCAGTATTTT. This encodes CASSQYRGGDGTDTQYF.